One sample yielded the 30 T cell receptor beta chains listed below, sequenced in a study of OX40 agonist ivuxolimab in advanced cancers. Measured with immunoSEQ multiplex PCR; TCRdb has only the in-frame clones, and not every one. The sample lists about 83,000 clones; 70% to 85% were seen once. The source material was CD4+ or CD8+ T cells sorted from blood, sampled in a trial of the OX40 agonist ivuxolimab. Every receptor here comes from an adult with an advanced solid tumor such as melanoma, head and neck, liver or kidney cancer.

The chain combines TRBV5-4 with TRBJ1-6, with D maybe TRBD1 (5 bases). CDR1 is SGHNT, CDR2 YYREEE, per germline (reference sequence). This CDR3 spans 15 amino acids. V gave up 3 bases and J gave up 7 bases, with 14 bases separating them. CDR3 in DNA: TGTGCCAGCAGCTCTTACAGTGGGGGAAATTCACCCCTCCACTTT. It is translated as CASSSYSGGNSPLHF.

The gene calls are TRBV6-1 and TRBJ1-1; D not resolved. Germline V CDR1 and CDR2: MNHNS, SASEGT. This CDR3 spans 12 amino acids. The V and J ends lost 6 bases and 6 bases respectively, with 11 bases between them. CDR3 residues: CASSNEWAEAFF. The CDR3, as DNA: TGTGCCAGCAGCAATGAGTGGGCTGAAGCTTTCTTT.

The chain uses TRBV23-1 and TRBJ1-2; the D gene is possibly TRBD1 (6 bases). TRBV23-1 is assigned to the ORF class and has an uncertain function. The CDR3 is made up of 12 amino acids. With 3 bases removed from V and 9 bases from J, the gap between germline ends came to 11 bases. The CDR3 DNA is TGCGCCAGCAGTCAGCCCCGGGGGCGCTACACCTTC. Its protein product is CASSQPRGRYTF.

The chain carries TRBV29-1 and TRBJ2-5; D might be TRBD1 or TRBD2, each matching 5 bases. V lost 6 bases to trimming and J lost 5 bases, with 16 bases between them. There are 13 residues in the CDR3. CDR1 and CDR2 from the germline V gene are SQVTM and ANQGSEA. Written as DNA, the CDR3 is TGCAGCGTCGGGACGTCTACGGGGGAGACCCAGTACTTC. The encoded protein is CSVGTSTGETQYF.

This clone was found a few times. V and J are TRBV30 and TRBJ2-3, with a weak D call TRBD1 (5 bases). CDR1 GTSNPN and CDR2 SVGIG come from the germline V gene (reference sequence). V gave up 3 bases and J gave up 6 bases, with 13 bases separating them. The CDR3 contains 13 residues. CDR3 in DNA: TGTGCCTGGAGCCGTTGGGGCGACGATACGCAGTATTTT. It encodes CAWSRWGDDTQYF.

This clone was found a few times. The CDR3 region has the DNA TGTGCCTGGAGTGTAGGCGGAGTAGGCTACACCTTC. This encodes CAWSVGGVGYTF. V and J are TRBV30 and TRBJ1-2; D ambiguous. With 0 bases removed from V and 8 bases from J, the gap between germline ends came to 10 bases. This CDR3 has 12 residues. Per the germline V gene, CDR1 is GTSNPN and CDR2 is SVGIG (reference sequence). The whole variable domain, filled in from reference TRBV30 and TRBJ1-2, reads SQTIHQWPATLVQPVGSPLSLECTVEGTSNPNLYWYRQAAGRGLQLLFYSVGIGQISSEVPQNLSASRPQDRQFILSSKKLLLSDSGFYLCAWSVGGVGYTFGSGTRLTVV.

This chain uses TRBV9 with TRBJ1-6; 7 positions agree with TRBD1. V trimming: 1 base; J trimming: 7 bases; junction bases outside the gene matches: 2. There are 14 residues in the CDR3. Germline loops: CDR1 SGDLS, CDR2 YYNGEE. CDR3 residues: CASSVRQGNSPLHF. The CDR3, as DNA: TGTGCCAGCAGCGTAAGACAGGGAAATTCACCCCTCCACTTT.

The V call is TRBV11-3, the J call TRBJ1-1; 7 positions agree with TRBD1. This CDR3 is 13 amino acids long. The V segment lost 2 bases and the J segment 9 bases; nucleotides outside the gene matches: 6. Looked up from germline, CDR1 is SGHNT and CDR2 is YENEEA. In DNA, the CDR3 is TGTGCCAGCAGCTTATCCACAGGGGTAAAAGCTTTCTTT. Translated, it gives CASSLSTGVKAFF. The full variable domain, completed using reference TRBV11-3 and TRBJ1-1, is EAGVVQSPRYKIIEKKQPVAFWCNPISGHNTLYWYLQNLGQGPELLIRYENEEAVDDSQLPKDRFSAERLKGVDSTLKIQPAELGDSAVYLCASSLSTGVKAFFGQGTRLTVV.

This clone has just a few counts. The V gene is TRBV11-3, the J gene TRBJ1-1; 7 nucleotides match TRBD1. Germline lookup yields CDR1 SGHNT and CDR2 YENEEA. The CDR3 is made up of 13 amino acids. J lost 0 bases, V lost 6 bases, and 1 base had no gene match. CDR3 sequence: CASRGTVNTEAFF. CDR3 in DNA: TGTGCCAGCAGAGGGACAGTGAACACTGAAGCTTTCTTT. The whole variable domain, remainder taken from reference TRBV11-3 and TRBJ1-1, is EAGVVQSPRYKIIEKKQPVAFWCNPISGHNTLYWYLQNLGQGPELLIRYENEEAVDDSQLPKDRFSAERLKGVDSTLKIQPAELGDSAVYLCASRGTVNTEAFFGQGTRLTVV.

The CDR3 DNA reads TGTGCCAGCACCTATCAAATAGGGGAAGAGACCCAGTACTTC. It is translated as CASTYQIGEETQYF. The rearrangement joins TRBV11-1 to TRBJ2-5, with a possible D match to TRBD1 (5 bases). The germline gives CDR1 SGHAT, CDR2 FQDESV (reference sequence). Trimming pared 7 bases from V and 3 bases from J, leaving 15 bases between. The CDR3 runs 14 residues.

A few counts support this clone. The rearrangement joins TRBV18 to TRBJ2-7, with 8 bases identical to TRBD1. J was trimmed by 7 bases and V by 0 bases; bases with no gene match: 8. This CDR3 region has 15 residues. The germline V gene has CDR1 KGHSH and CDR2 LQKENI. Here the CDR3 reads CASSPPTGATGEQYF. The CDR3 nucleotides are TGTGCCAGCTCACCACCGACAGGGGCAACGGGAGAGCAGTACTTC.

The CDR3 DNA sequence: TGCGCCAGCTCGACTAGCGGGGGGGCAGAGACCCAGTACTTC. It is translated as CASSTSGGAETQYF. This rearrangement joins TRBV5-1 to TRBJ2-5; 14 bases agree with TRBD2. V lost 7 bases, J lost 4 bases, and 3 bases stayed unmatched. Germline lookup yields CDR1 SGHRS and CDR2 YFSETQ. CDR3 length: 14 amino acids.

The chain recombines TRBV30 with TRBJ2-5; 8 nucleotides align to TRBD1. The CDR3 length is 13 residues. CDR1 and CDR2 (germline): GTSNPN, SVGIG (reference sequence). V dropped 2 bases and J dropped 6; count of bases not matched to a gene: 5. The CDR3 region has the DNA TGTGCCTGGAGTACAGGGGGTGTGAAGACCCAGTACTTC. Translating gives CAWSTGGVKTQYF.

The chain uses TRBV4-1 and TRBJ2-1; D gene ambiguous. Trimming removed 0 bases from V and 1 base from J, with 13 bases in between. The germline V gene has CDR1 MGHRA and CDR2 YSYEKL. The CDR3 has 17 residues. The CDR3 protein is CASSQDLGSSSYNEQFF. Written as DNA, the CDR3 is TGCGCCAGCAGCCAAGATCTGGGGTCGTCTTCCTACAATGAGCAGTTCTTC.

This chain connects TRBV2 to TRBJ2-5, with D perhaps TRBD2 (5 bases). The J call is doubtful: the DNA matches TRBJ2-7 better. The CDR3 is 15 residues long. Germline V CDR1 and CDR2: SNHLY, FYNNEI. CDR3 DNA sequence: TGTGCCAGCAGCGCCTTAGAGCGGTCCTCCTACGAGCAGTACTTC. It encodes CASSALERSSYEQYF.

This clone was seen more than once but under ten times. The V gene is TRBV7-6, the J gene TRBJ1-1; 8 nucleotides line up with TRBD1. The germline gives CDR1 SGHVS, CDR2 FNYEAQ. The CDR3 runs to 15 residues. The J segment lost 5 bases and the V segment lost 3 bases, leaving 8 bases of the junction unmatched. The CDR3, as DNA: TGTGCCAGCAGCTTGTCACAGGGGGGGCAAACTGAAGCTTTCTTT. Residues: CASSLSQGGQTEAFF.

The V call is TRBV4-1, the J call TRBJ2-1; D gene ambiguous. V dropped 4 bases and J dropped 7 bases, with 17 bases sitting between them. Looked up from germline, CDR1 is MGHRA and CDR2 is YSYEKL. This CDR3 region has 15 residues. This CDR3 reads CASSRMASLGNEQFF. For the CDR3, the DNA is TGCGCCAGCAGCCGCATGGCGAGCCTTGGAAATGAGCAGTTCTTC.

The chain joins TRBV7-3 to TRBJ1-2; 12 bases are a match to TRBD1. The CDR3 contains 16 residues. J gave up 6 bases and V 6 bases, and 11 bases lay outside the gene matches. The germline gives CDR1 SGHTA, CDR2 FQGTGA. CDR3 sequence reads: CASSRTGTGGEDGYTF. In DNA, the CDR3 is TGTGCCAGCAGTCGAACCGGGACAGGGGGCGAAGATGGCTACACCTTC. The whole variable domain, remainder taken from reference TRBV7-3 and TRBJ1-2, is GAGVSQTPSNKVTEKGKYVELRCDPISGHTALYWYRQSLGQGPEFLIYFQGTGAADDSGLPNDRFFAVRPEGSVSTLKIQRTERGDSAVYLCASSRTGTGGEDGYTFGSGTRLTVV.

The chain links TRBV7-8 to TRBJ1-1; D is uncertain. This CDR3 comprises 14 residues. The V end was cut by 1 base, the J end by 0 bases, with 6 bases between. The V gene's germline CDR1 is SGHVS and CDR2 FQNEAQ. The CDR3 loop is CASSLEELNTEAFF. The CDR3, as DNA: TGTGCCAGCAGCTTAGAGGAATTGAACACTGAAGCTTTCTTT.

This clone showed up many times. The rearrangement joins TRBV2 to TRBJ2-7, with 8 bases matching TRBD2. The V and J ends lost 6 bases and 4 bases, in that order; junction bases with no gene match: 11. Per the germline V gene, CDR1 is SNHLY and CDR2 is FYNNEI. The CDR3 covers 15 residues. CDR3: CASRYLAGGSYEQYF. The DNA of the CDR3 is TGTGCCAGCAGGTATTTGGCGGGGGGCTCGTACGAGCAGTACTTC. The complete variable domain, with remaining parts taken from reference TRBV2 and TRBJ2-7, reads EPEVTQTPSHQVTQMGQEVILRCVPISNHLYFYWYRQILGQKVEFLVSFYNNEISEKSEIFDDQFSVERPDGSNFTLKIRSTKLEDSAMYFCASRYLAGGSYEQYFGPGTRLTVT.

V usage is TRBV9 and J usage is TRBJ1-2; D not resolved. Germline values: CDR1 SGDLS, CDR2 YYNGEE. The CDR3 has 14 amino acids. V was shortened by 0 bases and J by 6 bases, with 12 bases between the two germline ends. CDR3 nucleotides: TGTGCCAGCAGCGTAGAAGGGTCGGATCATGGCTACACCTTC. Its translation is CASSVEGSDHGYTF.

The chain recombines TRBV6-1 with TRBJ2-7, with TRBD1 matching over 10 bases. Germline CDR1 MNHNS, CDR2 SASEGT. There are 15 residues in the CDR3. J was trimmed by 2 bases and V by 7 bases; bases with no gene match: 8. CDR3 protein: CASTEIGQGAYEQYF. CDR3 nucleotides: TGTGCCAGCACCGAAATAGGACAGGGGGCCTACGAGCAGTACTTC.

Note on this clone: The same CDR3 is also encoded by other DNA sequences in this sample. This sequence joins TRBV18 and TRBJ2-5; no clear D. Trimming left V 2 bases short and J 5 bases short, with 3 bases between. The germline V gene encodes CDR1 KGHSH and CDR2 LQKENI. The CDR3 spans 11 residues. DNA for the CDR3: TGTGCCAGCTCACCAGGCGAGACCCAGTACTTC. It encodes CASSPGETQYF.

V and J are TRBV27 and TRBJ2-5; unclear D gene. V shed 3 bases and J shed 1 base, with 12 bases lying between them. This CDR3 contains 15 residues. Germline CDR1 and CDR2: MNHEY and SMNVEV (reference sequence). The CDR3 is CASSLGTAAQETQYF. DNA of the CDR3: TGTGCCAGCAGTTTGGGAACCGCTGCCCAAGAGACCCAGTACTTC.

The chain combines TRBV5-1 with TRBJ2-5, with TRBD1 matching over 9 bases. Germline V gives CDR1 SGHRS, CDR2 YFSETQ. The V gene end was trimmed by 3 bases and the J gene end by 2 bases; junction bases not matched to a gene: 5. There are 15 residues in the CDR3. DNA for the CDR3: TGCGCCAGCAGCTATACCGGGACAGGGCAAGAGACCCAGTACTTC. Translation: CASSYTGTGQETQYF.

The chain is built from TRBV18 and TRBJ1-1, with D perhaps TRBD1 (6 bases). The CDR3 covers 14 residues. Germline values: CDR1 KGHSH, CDR2 LQKENI. V was clipped by 4 bases and J by 0 bases, with 9 bases between them. CDR3 bases: TGTGCCAGCTCACTTCAGGGGCTGAACACTGAAGCTTTCTTT. Residues: CASSLQGLNTEAFF.

The chain combines TRBV7-9 with TRBJ2-3, with D possibly being TRBD1 (6 bases). The V gene's germline CDR1 is SEHNR and CDR2 FQNEAQ (reference sequence). The V gene lost 7 bases and the J gene lost 1 base, with 15 bases spanning the gap. This CDR3 is 15 amino acids long. The CDR3 DNA sequence: TGTGCCAGCACCGAGATGGACAGCCGCACAGATACGCAGTATTTT. This translates into CASTEMDSRTDTQYF.

The chain couples TRBV18 to TRBJ2-7; D unresolved. The V gene's germline CDR1 is KGHSH and CDR2 LQKENI. V lost 2 bases and J lost 0, with 11 bases in between. The CDR3 is 15 residues long. CDR3 in amino acids: CASSPKPGSSYEQYF. CDR3 nucleotides: TGTGCCAGCTCACCAAAACCCGGAAGCTCCTACGAGCAGTACTTC.

This chain uses TRBV30 with TRBJ2-1; D tentatively fits TRBD1 or TRBD2 (5 bases each). The CDR3 totals 13 residues. Deletions cut 2 bases from V and 2 bases from J, with 7 bases between. The germline gives CDR1 GTSNPN, CDR2 SVGIG (reference sequence). This chain's CDR3 is CAWSRGAYNEQFF. Here the CDR3 DNA reads TGTGCCTGGAGTAGAGGGGCCTACAATGAGCAGTTCTTC.

The V gene is TRBV11-2, the J gene TRBJ1-4, with D possibly being TRBD1 (6 bases). The CDR3 has 15 residues. Germline V gene sequence: CDR1 SGHAT, CDR2 FQNNGV. The ends were cut back, 5 bases at V and 5 bases at J, with 15 bases in the middle. The CDR3 region is CASSDTGTPNEKLFF. In nucleotides, the CDR3 is TGTGCCAGCAGCGATACCGGGACACCAAATGAAAAACTGTTTTTT.